These 30 T cell receptor beta chains came from one sample sequenced in a study of cytomegalovirus exposure and HLA in healthy donors. Amplification used 60 Vbeta primers and 13 Jbeta primers. Clones were sequenced by immunoSEQ multiplex PCR, and TCRdb holds only the in-frame ones, with some missing. The sample includes approximately 110,000 clones, about 81% of them seen just once. The sequenced sample was PBMCs. All receptors come from a woman aged 25 to 39 in good health and CMV-seronegative.

The V gene is TRBV9, the J gene TRBJ2-3; no firm D call. The CDR3 totals 12 residues. V was clipped by 0 bases and J by 6 bases, with 5 bases between them. CDR1 SGDLS and CDR2 YYNGEE come from the germline V gene. CDR3 in DNA: TGTGCCAGCAGCGTAGCTACGGATACGCAGTATTTT. Translating it yields CASSVATDTQYF.

Worth noting for this clone: Germline and junction disagree at one end, which may indicate a read error. The J gene is TRBJ2-5, the V gene TRBV7-3; D might be TRBD2 (5 bases). Germline values: CDR1 SGHTA, CDR2 FQGTGA. The CDR3 loop spans 17 amino acids. CDR3 region: CASSLYPPRGSGETQHF. DNA of the CDR3: TGTGCCAGCAGCTTATACCCCCCTCGGGGTTCCGGAGAGACCCAGCACTTC. The variable domain in full, with the rest retrieved from reference TRBV7-3 and TRBJ2-5, is GAGVSQTPSNKVTEKGKYVELRCDPISGHTALYWYRQSLGQGPEFLIYFQGTGAADDSGLPNDRFFAVRPEGSVSTLKIQRTERGDSAVYLCASSLYPPRGSGETQHFGPGTRLLVL.

J is TRBJ1-2 and V is TRBV19; no clear D. V gave up 4 bases and J gave up 3 bases, with 12 bases separating them. This CDR3 spans 14 amino acids. Germline V gene sequence: CDR1 LNHDA, CDR2 SQIVND (reference sequence). The CDR3 here is CASSRGTPDYGYTF. CDR3 sequence (DNA): TGTGCCAGTAGTAGAGGCACGCCTGACTATGGCTACACCTTC.

The gene calls are TRBV11-3 and TRBJ2-5; 8 nucleotides line up with TRBD2. This CDR3 is 16 amino acids long. The germline V gene encodes CDR1 SGHNT and CDR2 YENEEA. The J segment lost 1 base and the V segment lost 3 bases, leaving 7 bases of the junction unmatched. The CDR3 sequence: CASSFPAGVLQETQYF. The CDR3 nucleotides are TGTGCCAGCAGCTTTCCAGCGGGAGTACTCCAAGAGACCCAGTACTTC.

This clone showed up just once. The chain has TRBV19 and TRBJ2-2; D may be TRBD1 (6 bases). Germline V gene lookup returns CDR1 LNHDA and CDR2 SQIVND (reference sequence). Trimming pared 4 bases from V and 4 bases from J, leaving 10 bases between. CDR3 length: 14 residues. Here the CDR3 reads CASSSQGFTGELFF. Written as DNA, the CDR3 is TGTGCCAGTAGTAGCCAGGGGTTCACCGGGGAGCTGTTTTTT.

In its sample, this clone was seen once. V gene TRBV5-1 combines with J gene TRBJ2-5; D not certain. With the DNA end fitting TRBJ2-7 better, the J assignment may be wrong. Germline CDR1 is SGHRS and CDR2 is YFSETQ. The CDR3 is 15 residues long. The CDR3 DNA reads TGCGCCAGCAGCTTAGGAGTTCCTGGTCTCTACGAGCAGTACTTC. Protein product: CASSLGVPGLYEQYF.

The gene calls are TRBV5-4 and TRBJ2-3; 8 bases are a match to TRBD2. Germline CDR1 and CDR2: SGHNT and YYREEE (reference sequence). Trimming cost V 6 bases and J 4 bases; bases outside gene matches: 10. The CDR3 covers 15 residues. The CDR3 DNA reads as TGTGCCAGCAATGACCGGGGGGGTGGGGCAGATACGCAGTATTTT. It yields the protein CASNDRGGGADTQYF.

This clone was picked up a small number of times. The chain combines TRBV9 with TRBJ2-1; weak D call: TRBD2 (5 bases). This CDR3 has 15 amino acids. V was cut by 0 bases and J by 5 bases, with 12 bases left in between. Per germline, CDR1 SGDLS and CDR2 YYNGEE. As DNA, the CDR3 is TGTGCCAGCAGCGTAGCTCCGGGATTGAACAATGAGCAGTTCTTC. It yields the protein CASSVAPGLNNEQFF.

This clone was seen once. This CDR3 is CASSLALANTGELFF. As DNA, the CDR3 is TGCGCCAGCAGCTTGGCCCTAGCGAACACCGGGGAGCTGTTTTTT. The chain carries TRBV5-1 and TRBJ2-2; D remains unclear. Deletions cut 0 bases from V and 0 bases from J, with 6 bases between. This CDR3 contains 15 residues. Germline loops: CDR1 SGHRS, CDR2 YFSETQ.

The V and J genes are TRBV9 and TRBJ2-3; 8 nucleotides match TRBD2. The junction had 6 bases not matched to a gene; V was cut back by 0 bases and J by 3 bases. The CDR3 covers 16 residues. CDR1 and CDR2 from the germline V gene are SGDLS and YYNGEE. CDR3 coding DNA: TGTGCCAGCAGCGTAGAGCCCCGGGGGGGAACAGATACGCAGTATTTT. Amino acid sequence: CASSVEPRGGTDTQYF.

The chain has TRBV11-2 and TRBJ1-4, with D maybe TRBD1 (6 bases). V was shortened by 5 bases and J by 11 bases, with 21 bases between the two germline ends. This CDR3 region has 15 residues. Germline loops: CDR1 SGHAT, CDR2 FQNNGV. The CDR3, as DNA: TGTGCCAGCAGCGCTGGTGGGGGGGCGAAAGGGAAACTGTTTTTT. Translation gives CASSAGGGAKGKLFF.

V is TRBV11-1 and J is TRBJ2-7, with 11 bases that match TRBD2. Trimming cost V 5 bases and J 3 bases; bases outside gene matches: 3. This CDR3 contains 14 residues. CDR1 and CDR2 (germline): SGHAT, FQDESV (reference sequence). Written as DNA, the CDR3 is TGTGCCAGCAGCCCGGGACTAGCGGTCTACGAGCAGTACTTC. It encodes CASSPGLAVYEQYF.

In DNA, the CDR3 is TGTGCCAGCAGCACTAGCGGGAGTGTTGGCGAGCAGTACTTC. This codes for CASSTSGSVGEQYF. The chain combines TRBV11-3 with TRBJ2-7, with 11 bases matching TRBD2. Germline V gene data show CDR1 as SGHNT and CDR2 as YENEEA. The ends lost 5 bases at V and 6 bases at J; junction bases unmatched: 6. This CDR3 comprises 14 residues.

This clone was counted a few times. Additional DNA sequences in this sample encode the identical CDR3. V usage is TRBV5-8 and J usage is TRBJ2-7; 10 positions agree with TRBD1. Trimming removed 1 base from V and 2 bases from J; junction bases left unmatched: 3. The CDR3 is 15 residues long. Germline CDR1 is SGHTS and CDR2 is YDEGEE. The CDR3 is CASSLRGQGTYEQYF. The CDR3 nucleotides are TGTGCCAGCAGCTTGAGGGGACAGGGGACCTACGAGCAGTACTTC.

The genes are TRBV13 and TRBJ1-1, with D tentatively TRBD1 (6 bases). This CDR3 has 15 amino acids. Germline CDR1 is PRHDT and CDR2 is FYEKMQ (reference sequence). Trimming pared 5 bases from V and 1 base from J, leaving 14 bases between. CDR3 sequence: CASSQISGANTEAFF. The DNA of the CDR3 is TGTGCCAGCAGCCAAATATCAGGGGCGAACACTGAAGCTTTCTTT.

The chain is built from TRBV19 and TRBJ2-7; 13 bases fit TRBD2. The CDR3 consists of 13 residues. The V gene end was trimmed by 6 bases and the J gene end by 6 bases; junction bases not matched to a gene: 2. The germline V gene has CDR1 LNHDA and CDR2 SQIVND (reference sequence). As DNA, the CDR3 is TGTGCCAGTAGCGGACTAGCGGGAGCCGAGCAGTACTTC. Residues: CASSGLAGAEQYF.

This rearrangement joins TRBV10-1 to TRBJ2-7; D is unclear. This CDR3 contains 11 residues. V was shortened by 10 bases and J by 6 bases, with 13 bases between the two germline ends. Per the germline V gene, CDR1 is WNHNN and CDR2 is SYGVQD (reference sequence). Here the CDR3 reads CANPTLAEQYF. CDR3 nucleotide sequence: TGCGCCAACCCTACGTTAGCCGAGCAGTACTTC.

This chain links TRBV5-1 with TRBJ2-5; 14 bases agree with TRBD2. There are 16 residues in the CDR3. The germline CDR1 and CDR2 sequences are SGHRS and YFSETQ. V lost 4 bases and J lost 3; bases outside the gene matches: 5. This CDR3 reads CASSRTGLAGEETQYF. The CDR3 nucleotides read TGCGCCAGCAGCCGAACGGGACTAGCGGGGGAAGAGACCCAGTACTTC.

This clone was recorded only once. The chain couples TRBV6-5 to TRBJ1-1; D is perhaps TRBD1 (5 bases). V was trimmed by 5 bases and J by 9 bases, leaving 19 bases between them. The CDR3 length is 14 residues. Germline V gives CDR1 MNHEY, CDR2 SVGAGI. The CDR3 sequence is CASSETNASGKAFF. In DNA, the CDR3 is TGTGCCAGCAGTGAAACGAATGCCTCAGGGAAAGCTTTCTTT.

The chain couples TRBV30 to TRBJ2-2, with D hard to call. Germline CDR1 is GTSNPN and CDR2 is SVGIG (reference sequence). The CDR3 runs to 14 residues. Trimming stripped 3 bases from V and 0 bases from J, with 8 bases between. Here the CDR3 reads CAWSHLANTGELFF. In DNA form, the CDR3 reads TGTGCCTGGAGCCACCTAGCGAACACCGGGGAGCTGTTTTTT.

This chain joins TRBV7-8 and TRBJ2-3, with 10 bases identical to TRBD2. Germline CDR1 and CDR2: SGHVS and FQNEAQ. J lost 1 base, V lost 5 bases, and 3 bases had no gene match. The CDR3 loop spans 15 amino acids. DNA for the CDR3: TGTGCCAGCAGCACCGGGACTAGCGGCACAGATACGCAGTATTTT. This translates into CASSTGTSGTDTQYF.

The chain joins TRBV9 to TRBJ2-3, with D perhaps TRBD2 (6 bases). The V end lost 3 bases, the J end lost 2 bases, and 16 bases lay between the germline ends. This CDR3 has 16 residues. Germline CDR1 SGDLS, CDR2 YYNGEE. The CDR3 region has the DNA TGTGCCAGCAGCGGACCGGGACTGGGGATCACAGATACGCAGTATTTT. This gives the protein CASSGPGLGITDTQYF. Looking up the rest from reference TRBV9 and TRBJ2-3 gives the full variable domain: DSGVTQTPKHLITATGQRVTLRCSPRSGDLSVYWYQQSLDQGLQFLIQYYNGEERAKGNILERFSAQQFPDLHSELNLSSLELGDSALYFCASSGPGLGITDTQYFGPGTRLTVL.

The rearrangement joins TRBV19 to TRBJ2-4; the D gene is possibly TRBD1 (5 bases). The CDR3 is 17 amino acids. Looked up from germline, CDR1 is LNHDA and CDR2 is SQIVND (reference sequence). Trimming removed 0 bases at V and 0 bases at J, with 12 bases between. CDR3 protein: CASSIEGADLAKNIQYF. The CDR3, as DNA: TGTGCCAGTAGTATAGAAGGGGCAGACCTAGCCAAAAACATTCAGTACTTC.

The rearrangement uses TRBV19 and TRBJ2-1; 10 nucleotides line up with TRBD2. Germline V gives CDR1 LNHDA, CDR2 SQIVND (reference sequence). J gave up 10 bases and V 4 bases, and 13 bases lay outside the gene matches. The CDR3 loop spans 16 amino acids. The CDR3 loop reads CASSTHTSGADQEQFF. The CDR3 DNA is TGTGCCAGTAGTACCCATACTAGCGGGGCCGACCAGGAGCAGTTCTTC.

As regards this clone: Its ends do not fully match the called genes, so a read error is possible. The chain employs TRBV20-1 and TRBJ2-3; D is ambiguous. The CDR3 covers 11 residues. Germline CDR1 and CDR2: DFQATT and SNEGSKA (reference sequence). The CDR3 DNA reads as TGCAGTGCTAGGCACGGAGATACTCAGTATTTT. Translated, it gives CSARHGDTQYF.

The V call is TRBV7-9, the J call TRBJ1-1; D remains ambiguous. The germline CDR1 and CDR2 sequences are SEHNR and FQNEAQ (reference sequence). V lost 0 bases and J 2 bases, leaving 4 bases between the germline ends. The CDR3 has 13 amino acids. The CDR3 is CASSLAGNTEAFF. CDR3 nucleotides: TGTGCCAGCAGCTTAGCGGGCAACACTGAAGCTTTCTTT.

The CDR3 region is CASSNRVVEYGYTF. CDR3 DNA: TGTGCCAGCAGCAACAGGGTGGTGGAATATGGCTACACCTTC. The rearrangement joins TRBV5-8 to TRBJ1-2, with a possible D match to TRBD1 (6 bases). The V and J ends lost 4 bases and 5 bases respectively, with 15 bases between them. The germline V gene encodes CDR1 SGHTS and CDR2 YDEGEE. The CDR3 loop spans 14 amino acids.

This chain joins TRBV18 and TRBJ1-3; D is possibly TRBD1 (6 bases). The CDR3 has 15 residues. Germline V lookup: CDR1 KGHSH, CDR2 LQKENI. Deletions cut 5 bases from V and 1 base from J, with 12 bases between. CDR3 residues: CASSTDRGSGNTIYF. The CDR3 region has the DNA TGTGCCAGCTCAACGGACAGAGGGTCTGGAAACACCATATATTTT.

The chain joins TRBV6-1 to TRBJ1-1; 7 bases map to TRBD1. V gave up 1 base and J gave up 3 bases; unmatched junction bases: 2. This CDR3 comprises 14 residues. Germline V CDR1 and CDR2: MNHNS, SASEGT. As DNA, the CDR3 is TGTGCCAGCAGTGAAGACAGGGGTGACACTGAAGCTTTCTTT. Its translation is CASSEDRGDTEAFF.

This chain uses TRBV5-4 with TRBJ1-1, with a tentative D call TRBD1 (5 bases). Looked up from germline, CDR1 is SGHNT and CDR2 is YYREEE (reference sequence). V was trimmed by 4 bases and J by 11 bases, leaving 18 bases between them. This CDR3 is 13 amino acids long. The CDR3 is CASSQGGQGKAFF. In DNA, the CDR3 is TGTGCCAGCAGCCAGGGCGGTCAGGGAAAGGCTTTCTTT.